The 6 T cell receptor beta chains in this list originate from one sample, sequenced in a study of cytomegalovirus exposure and HLA in healthy donors. TCRdb keeps only in-frame clones here, not all; method: immunoSEQ multiplex PCR. The sample lists tens of thousands of clones; roughly nine tenths were seen once. Input material: PBMCs. The receptors derive from a man between 18 and 35 years old in good health and CMV-seronegative.

V gene TRBV4-2 combines with J gene TRBJ2-1; 9 bases are a match to TRBD2. With V trimmed by 1 base and J by 8 bases, 12 bases remained unmatched. CDR3 length equals 17 residues. Germline assignment: CDR1 LGHNA and CDR2 YNFKEQ. The DNA of the CDR3 is TGTGCCAGCAGCCAAGGGGGGATCAGCGGGAGGAATCATGAGCAGTTCTTC. It is translated as CASSQGGISGRNHEQFF.

In regard to this clone: The same CDR3 can be traced to other DNA sequences in this sample. The chain links TRBV4-1 to TRBJ2-7; TRBD1 agrees at 10 bases. With V trimmed by 1 base and J by 5 bases, 5 bases remained unmatched. The CDR3 covers 15 residues. CDR1 is MGHRA and CDR2 is YSYEKL in the germline V gene. The CDR3 protein is CASSQVGTGADEQYF. In nucleotides, the CDR3 is TGCGCCAGCAGCCAAGTAGGGACAGGGGCTGACGAGCAGTACTTC.

The V call is TRBV28, the J call TRBJ2-3, with 8 bases fitting TRBD2. V was clipped by 6 bases and J by 3 bases; unmatched bases: 5. Germline CDR1 is MDHEN and CDR2 is SYDVKM. The CDR3 totals 14 residues. In DNA form, the CDR3 reads TGTGCCAGCAGGAGCGGGAGTTTTACAGATACGCAGTATTTT. Protein product: CASRSGSFTDTQYF.

The chain is built from TRBV28 and TRBJ2-1; TRBD2 matches 9 bases. V lost 10 bases and J lost 7; bases outside the gene matches: 14. This CDR3 region has 15 residues. Looked up from germline, CDR1 is MDHEN and CDR2 is SYDVKM. For the CDR3, the DNA is TGTGCCACGGCATCCTTAGCGGGAGTAGGGAATGAGCAGTTCTTC. It specifies CATASLAGVGNEQFF.

The rearrangement uses TRBV2 and TRBJ2-7; tentatively, D is TRBD1 (6 bases). The CDR3 spans 14 residues. Trimming left V 4 bases short and J 0 bases short, with 10 bases between. Per germline, CDR1 SNHLY and CDR2 FYNNEI. The DNA of the CDR3 is TGTGCCAGCAGTGTGGGGGCGCCCTCCTACGAGCAGTACTTC. Residues: CASSVGAPSYEQYF.

V is TRBV7-8 and J is TRBJ2-5; TRBD1 agrees at 9 bases. The CDR3 extends over 13 amino acids. The V gene's germline CDR1 is SGHVS and CDR2 FQNEAQ. V dropped 7 bases and J dropped 6; count of bases not matched to a gene: 6. CDR3 protein: CASIPGQGKTQYF. DNA of the CDR3: TGTGCCAGCATCCCGGGACAGGGAAAGACCCAGTACTTC.